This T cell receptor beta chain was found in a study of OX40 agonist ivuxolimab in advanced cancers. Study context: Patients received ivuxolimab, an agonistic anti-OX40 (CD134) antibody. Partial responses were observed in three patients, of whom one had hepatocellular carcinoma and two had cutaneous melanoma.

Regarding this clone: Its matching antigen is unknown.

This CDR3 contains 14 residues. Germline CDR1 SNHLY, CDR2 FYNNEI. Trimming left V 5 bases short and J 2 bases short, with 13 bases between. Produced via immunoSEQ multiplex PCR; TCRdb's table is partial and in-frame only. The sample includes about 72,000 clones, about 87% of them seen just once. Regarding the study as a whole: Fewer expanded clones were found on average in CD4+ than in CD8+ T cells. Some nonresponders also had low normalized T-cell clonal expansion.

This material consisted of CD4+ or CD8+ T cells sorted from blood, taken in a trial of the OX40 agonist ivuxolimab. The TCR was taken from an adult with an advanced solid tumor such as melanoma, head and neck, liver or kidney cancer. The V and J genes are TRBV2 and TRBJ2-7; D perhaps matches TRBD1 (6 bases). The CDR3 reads CASSLGQTAYEQYF. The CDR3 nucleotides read TGTGCCAGCAGTCTAGGACAGACTGCCTACGAGCAGTACTTC. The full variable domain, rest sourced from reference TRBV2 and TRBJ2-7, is EPEVTQTPSHQVTQMGQEVILRCVPISNHLYFYWYRQILGQKVEFLVSFYNNEISEKSEIFDDQFSVERPDGSNFTLKIRSTKLEDSAMYFCASSLGQTAYEQYFGPGTRLTVT.